This T cell receptor beta chain is drawn from a study of cytomegalovirus exposure and HLA in healthy donors. Vbeta (60) and Jbeta (13) primers were used in the PCR. Authors' data handling: Per a later analysis, the number of unique TCR beta chains was some 75 million, of which about 11 million were shared. The protocol was immunoSEQ multiplex PCR, while the TCRdb copy is restricted to in-frame clones and leaves out a portion. V and J calls and clone size are as listed in that table; D and trimming were resolved from the DNA. The sample has about 190,000 clones, 65% to 80% seen once; the top ten hold approximately 4.6%. This CDR3 is 17 amino acids long. Turning to this clone: The antigen is not known.

General study findings and limits: For most TCR beta V segments, an earlier analysis put the productive rate at about 87% or about 30% of the time. Usually a TCR sequence was rare, but some public TCRs were found in many donors. The number of N-insertions in an Asian-associated ancestry cluster was reportedly below the approximately 700-donor mean in a later analysis.

The gene calls are TRBV21-1 and TRBJ1-5; the table's D call, TRBD1, was not checked against the DNA. TRBV21-1 is marked as a pseudogene. Sequencing was done on a sample of PBMCs. The receptor's source is a man aged 30-40 years in good health and CMV-seropositive. The CDR3 region is CASSLRGQGKSNQPQHF. The CDR3 DNA sequence: TGTGCCAGCAGCCTCAGGGGACAGGGGAAGAGCAATCAGCCCCAGCATTTT.